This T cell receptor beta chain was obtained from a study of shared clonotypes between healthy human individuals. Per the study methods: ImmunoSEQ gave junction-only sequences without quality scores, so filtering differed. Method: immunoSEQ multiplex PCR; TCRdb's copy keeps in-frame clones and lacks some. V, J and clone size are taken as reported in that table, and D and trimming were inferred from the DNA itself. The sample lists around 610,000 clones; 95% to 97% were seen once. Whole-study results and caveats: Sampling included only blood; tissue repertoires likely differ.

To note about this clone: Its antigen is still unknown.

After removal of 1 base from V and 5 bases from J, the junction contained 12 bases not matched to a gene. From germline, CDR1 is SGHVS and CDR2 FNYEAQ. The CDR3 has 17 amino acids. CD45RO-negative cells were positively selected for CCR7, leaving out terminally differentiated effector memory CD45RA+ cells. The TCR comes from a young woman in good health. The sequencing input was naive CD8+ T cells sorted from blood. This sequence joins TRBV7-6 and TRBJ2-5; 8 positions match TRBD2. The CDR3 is CASSLVVREGPRETQYF. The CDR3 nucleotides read TGTGCCAGCAGCTTAGTCGTCCGGGAGGGCCCTCGGGAGACCCAGTACTTC.